The 5 T cell receptor beta chains presented below share a single source sample, sequenced in a study of early T cells in non-severe SARS-CoV-2 infection (dated by TCRdb to the early 2020s). Libraries came from 5' RACE. The data were produced on a NextSeq 500. TCRdb reran the public reads through fastp at Q25 and MiXCR, keeping productive beta chains. Entries that share a CDR3 protein sequence are merged under the most common genes and DNA. The sample includes roughly 66,000 distinct CDR3 sequences, with roughly 10% observed a single time. Jointly, the top ten make up roughly 3.2% of the sample. Sequenced: whole blood. Receptor source: an adult who was a healthcare worker with PCR-confirmed SARS-CoV-2 infection or an uninfected control (not recorded which).

This clonotype has a count of ten or more. The genes are TRBV20-1 and TRBJ2-5; D is ambiguous. Trimming took 3 bases from V and 0 from J, leaving 8 bases between them. Germline V lookup: CDR1 DFQATT, CDR2 SNEGSKA (reference sequence). The CDR3 sequence is 13 residues long. The CDR3 DNA sequence: TGCAGTGCTAGGTGGGAAAACCAAGAGACCCAGTACTTC. This translates into CSARWENQETQYF.

The V and J genes are TRBV15 and TRBJ2-6; D is unclear. With 7 bases removed from V and 1 base from J, the gap between germline ends came to 11 bases. Germline V gene sequence: CDR1 LNHNV, CDR2 YYDKDF (reference sequence). The CDR3 spans 15 residues. In DNA form, the CDR3 reads TGTGCCACCAATCGATGGGGTTCTGGGGCCAACGTCCTGACTTTC. Translated, it gives CATNRWGSGANVLTF.

The genes are TRBV11-2 and TRBJ2-1; D gene unclear. Trimming took off 2 bases at V and 7 bases at J, with 9 bases between the two ends. Germline V lookup: CDR1 SGHAT, CDR2 FQNNGV. The CDR3 runs 13 residues. CDR3 region: CASSLSALNEQFF. CDR3 sequence (DNA): TGTGCCAGCAGCTTATCTGCGCTGAATGAGCAGTTCTTC.

This clonotype was detected ten times or more. The chain carries TRBV9 and TRBJ2-1; 8 positions agree with TRBD1. The V segment lost 0 bases and the J segment 6 bases; nucleotides outside the gene matches: 5. The CDR3 is 15 amino acids. Germline CDR1 SGDLS, CDR2 YYNGEE. The CDR3 coding sequence is TGTGCCAGCAGCGTAGGCCAGGGGGCTGGCAATGAGCAGTTCTTC. It specifies CASSVGQGAGNEQFF.

The chain carries TRBV27 and TRBJ2-7; D may be TRBD1 or TRBD2 (5 bases each). The germline gives CDR1 MNHEY, CDR2 SMNVEV (reference sequence). The V end lost 1 base, the J end lost 3 bases, and 13 bases lay between the germline ends. The CDR3 runs to 15 residues. The CDR3 here is CASSLLQGAIYEQYF. The DNA for the CDR3 is TGTGCCAGCAGTTTATTGCAGGGAGCGATCTACGAGCAGTACTTC.